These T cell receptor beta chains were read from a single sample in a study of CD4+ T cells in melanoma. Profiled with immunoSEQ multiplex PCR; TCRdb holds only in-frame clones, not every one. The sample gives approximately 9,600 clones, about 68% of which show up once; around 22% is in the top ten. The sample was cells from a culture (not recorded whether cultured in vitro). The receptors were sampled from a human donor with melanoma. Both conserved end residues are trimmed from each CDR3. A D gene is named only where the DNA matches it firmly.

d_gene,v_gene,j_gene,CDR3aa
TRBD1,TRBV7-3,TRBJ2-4,ASSRGQGVADIQY
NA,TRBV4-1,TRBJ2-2,ASSPNREELF
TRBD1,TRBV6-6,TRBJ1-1,ASSHQRTGLNTEAF
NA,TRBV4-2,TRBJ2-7,ASSQVWRGRLAEQY
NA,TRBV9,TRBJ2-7,ASSVGLSRGDPGEQY
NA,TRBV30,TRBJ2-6,AWSTGTVSSGANVLT
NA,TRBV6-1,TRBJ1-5,ASTYLLGTGPQH
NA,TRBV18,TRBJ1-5,ASSPEGTQPQH
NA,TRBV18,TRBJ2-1,ASSQDIHNEQF
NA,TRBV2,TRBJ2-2,ASSLQTSNTGELF
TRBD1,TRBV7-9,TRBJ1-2,ASSLGARGLGGYT
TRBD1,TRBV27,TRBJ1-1,ASSLGQGRRNTEAF
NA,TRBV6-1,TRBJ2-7,ASSEAHRFREQY
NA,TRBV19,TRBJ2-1,ASSNPSGRRDEQF
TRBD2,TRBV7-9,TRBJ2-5,ASSSTGTSGGAETQY
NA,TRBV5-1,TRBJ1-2,ASSGVALGYGYT
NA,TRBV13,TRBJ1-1,ASSLRGGEAF
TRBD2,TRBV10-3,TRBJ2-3,ATRGWGLGGSDTQY
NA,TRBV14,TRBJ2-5,ASSRGEETQY
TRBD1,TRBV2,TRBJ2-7,ASSGGMGTGSYEQY
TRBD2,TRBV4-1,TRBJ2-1,ASSQVGSGGARNEQF
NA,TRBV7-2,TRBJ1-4,ASSLVARSNEKLF
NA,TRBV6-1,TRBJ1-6,ATAVRRENSPLH
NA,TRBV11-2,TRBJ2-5,ASSLGQGRSETQY
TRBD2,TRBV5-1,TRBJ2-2,ASSFKRGGLAGELF
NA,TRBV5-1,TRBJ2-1,ASSYSDGGQF